These 15 T cell receptor beta chains came from one sample sequenced in a study of cytomegalovirus exposure and HLA in healthy donors. Primers: 60 Vbeta forward and 13 Jbeta reverse. Clones were read by immunoSEQ multiplex PCR, and TCRdb kept only the in-frame ones, dropping some. This table holds 150,000 or so clones. The sample was PBMCs. The receptors shown here come from a woman between 45 and 60 years old in good health and CMV-seronegative.

The V and J genes are TRBV5-1 and TRBJ2-7, with TRBD2 matching over 16 bases. The germline CDR1 and CDR2 sequences are SGHRS and YFSETQ. The CDR3 is 15 residues long. Trimming removed 0 bases from V and 9 bases from J; junction bases left unmatched: 3. For the CDR3, the DNA is TGCGCCAGCAGCTTGGCGGGACTAGCGGGAGGGCGGCAGTACTTC. Amino acids: CASSLAGLAGGRQYF.

The chain recombines TRBV7-2 with TRBJ2-7; the D gene is possibly TRBD1 (8 bases). The V gene's germline CDR1 is SGHTA and CDR2 FQGNSA. V was clipped by 6 bases and J by 6 bases, with 21 bases between them. The CDR3 is 15 amino acids. The CDR3: CASSLNRDRTSEQYF. Here the CDR3 DNA reads TGTGCCAGCAGTTTAAACCGGGACAGGACTAGCGAGCAGTACTTC.

Concerning this clone itself: One end of the junction varies from germline; a read error may be responsible. In nucleotides, the CDR3 is TGTGCTAGCAGCGAACCGGGACTAGCGGCTGAGCAGTTCTTC. Its protein is CASSEPGLAAEQFF. This chain connects TRBV7-7 to TRBJ2-1; TRBD2 matches at 11 bases. The CDR3 consists of 14 residues. Germline V gene lookup returns CDR1 SSHAT and CDR2 FNYEAQ (reference sequence).

The chain uses TRBV4-1 and TRBJ1-1; D is undetermined. The V end lost 4 bases, the J end lost 13 bases, and 19 bases lay between the germline ends. This CDR3 is 13 amino acids long. Germline values: CDR1 MGHRA, CDR2 YSYEKL. This chain's CDR3 is CASSRRVLELVFF. The CDR3 bases are TGCGCCAGCAGCCGACGGGTGTTAGAGTTGGTTTTCTTT.

The rearrangement joins TRBV19 to TRBJ1-5; D possibly corresponds to TRBD1 (6 bases). Trimming took 1 base from V and 5 from J, leaving 9 bases between them. The CDR3 runs 14 residues. Germline values: CDR1 LNHDA, CDR2 SQIVND (reference sequence). CDR3 protein: CASSIGQGYQPQHF. The DNA of the CDR3 is TGTGCCAGTAGTATAGGTCAGGGGTATCAGCCCCAGCATTTT.

This sequence joins TRBV19 and TRBJ1-6, with unresolved D. Germline-derived CDR1 and CDR2 are LNHDA and SQIVND (reference sequence). Deletions cut 3 bases from V and 10 bases from J, with 10 bases between. This CDR3 contains 13 residues. In DNA form, the CDR3 reads TGTGCCAGTAGTATTAGCTCTGGATCACCCCTCCACTTT. This translates into CASSISSGSPLHF.

The chain employs TRBV9 and TRBJ2-1, with D perhaps TRBD1 (6 bases). Germline assignment: CDR1 SGDLS and CDR2 YYNGEE. This CDR3 is 16 amino acids long. Between the trimmed V and J ends, which lost 3 bases and 3 bases, there was a span of 16 bases. In nucleotides, the CDR3 is TGTGCCAGCAGCGCATACAGGGATCCAAGCTACAATGAGCAGTTCTTC. This encodes CASSAYRDPSYNEQFF.

V is TRBV7-2 and J is TRBJ2-4; 7 nucleotides agree with TRBD2. V lost 5 bases and J lost 6; bases outside the gene matches: 10. The CDR3 runs 15 residues. Germline V gives CDR1 SGHTA, CDR2 FQGNSA. The DNA for the CDR3 is TGTGCCAGCAGCCGGGGCCCGGGGGAGGGAAACATTCAGTACTTC. It yields the protein CASSRGPGEGNIQYF.

This chain joins TRBV19 and TRBJ1-2, with D possibly matching TRBD1 (6 bases). CDR1 and CDR2 (germline): LNHDA, SQIVND (reference sequence). The CDR3 loop spans 14 amino acids. Trimming cost V 3 bases and J 5 bases, with 13 bases left between them. The CDR3 is CASSILGARYGYTF. CDR3 nucleotide sequence: TGTGCCAGTAGTATCCTGGGGGCACGTTATGGCTACACCTTC.

The J gene is TRBJ1-4, the V gene TRBV4-2, with 8 bases aligning to TRBD1. CDR1 is LGHNA and CDR2 is YNFKEQ in the germline V gene. Trimming took 4 bases from V and 8 from J; bases not matched to a gene: 15. This CDR3 spans 17 amino acids. CDR3 nucleotide sequence: TGTGCCAGCAGCCCCGGGACAGGAACACGAGTGGGCGAAAAACTGTTTTTT. The encoded protein is CASSPGTGTRVGEKLFF.

J is TRBJ2-1 and V is TRBV18, with 9 positions matching TRBD2. The CDR3 is 14 amino acids. V was pared by 3 bases and J by 8 bases, with 5 bases of the junction left unmatched. Germline values: CDR1 KGHSH, CDR2 LQKENI. CDR3 in amino acids: CASSPWREGHEQFF. The DNA for the CDR3 is TGTGCCAGCTCACCCTGGCGGGAGGGCCATGAGCAGTTCTTC.

The V gene is TRBV28, the J gene TRBJ2-3; D might be TRBD2 (6 bases). The V gene's germline CDR1 is MDHEN and CDR2 SYDVKM. V shed 5 bases and J shed 1 base, with 10 bases lying between them. The CDR3 loop spans 14 amino acids. DNA for the CDR3: TGTGCCAGCAGTGGTCCGGGGGGCACAGATACGCAGTATTTT. This encodes CASSGPGGTDTQYF. The variable domain in full, completed from reference TRBV28 and TRBJ2-3, reads DVKVTQSSRYLVKRTGEKVFLECVQDMDHENMFWYRQDPGLGLRLIYFSYDVKMKEKGDIPEGYSVSREKKERFSLILESASTNQTSMYLCASSGPGGTDTQYFGPGTRLTVL.

V and J are TRBV30 and TRBJ1-5; D gene uncertain. Germline V gene sequence: CDR1 GTSNPN, CDR2 SVGIG (reference sequence). The V end was cut by 2 bases, the J end by 1 base, with 9 bases between. CDR3 length equals 14 residues. The CDR3 loop is CAWSLGRSNQPQHF. The CDR3 DNA is TGTGCCTGGAGTCTTGGCAGAAGCAATCAGCCCCAGCATTTT.

The chain employs TRBV5-1 and TRBJ2-7, with TRBD1 matching 9 bases. V shed 5 bases and J 6 bases; nucleotides not matched to a gene: 9. CDR3 length equals 14 residues. The V gene's germline CDR1 is SGHRS and CDR2 YFSETQ. As DNA, the CDR3 is TGCGCCAGCAGTCCCGGGACAGGGTCTGCCGAGCAGTACTTC. Its translation: CASSPGTGSAEQYF.

The gene calls are TRBV28 and TRBJ2-3, with D tentatively TRBD2 (5 bases). The germline gives CDR1 MDHEN, CDR2 SYDVKM. Trimming removed 8 bases at V and 0 bases at J, with 24 bases between. This CDR3 has 18 amino acids. The CDR3 spells CASAHNAYGVGSTDTQYF. The CDR3 DNA is TGTGCCAGCGCACATAACGCATACGGGGTCGGGAGCACAGATACGCAGTATTTT.